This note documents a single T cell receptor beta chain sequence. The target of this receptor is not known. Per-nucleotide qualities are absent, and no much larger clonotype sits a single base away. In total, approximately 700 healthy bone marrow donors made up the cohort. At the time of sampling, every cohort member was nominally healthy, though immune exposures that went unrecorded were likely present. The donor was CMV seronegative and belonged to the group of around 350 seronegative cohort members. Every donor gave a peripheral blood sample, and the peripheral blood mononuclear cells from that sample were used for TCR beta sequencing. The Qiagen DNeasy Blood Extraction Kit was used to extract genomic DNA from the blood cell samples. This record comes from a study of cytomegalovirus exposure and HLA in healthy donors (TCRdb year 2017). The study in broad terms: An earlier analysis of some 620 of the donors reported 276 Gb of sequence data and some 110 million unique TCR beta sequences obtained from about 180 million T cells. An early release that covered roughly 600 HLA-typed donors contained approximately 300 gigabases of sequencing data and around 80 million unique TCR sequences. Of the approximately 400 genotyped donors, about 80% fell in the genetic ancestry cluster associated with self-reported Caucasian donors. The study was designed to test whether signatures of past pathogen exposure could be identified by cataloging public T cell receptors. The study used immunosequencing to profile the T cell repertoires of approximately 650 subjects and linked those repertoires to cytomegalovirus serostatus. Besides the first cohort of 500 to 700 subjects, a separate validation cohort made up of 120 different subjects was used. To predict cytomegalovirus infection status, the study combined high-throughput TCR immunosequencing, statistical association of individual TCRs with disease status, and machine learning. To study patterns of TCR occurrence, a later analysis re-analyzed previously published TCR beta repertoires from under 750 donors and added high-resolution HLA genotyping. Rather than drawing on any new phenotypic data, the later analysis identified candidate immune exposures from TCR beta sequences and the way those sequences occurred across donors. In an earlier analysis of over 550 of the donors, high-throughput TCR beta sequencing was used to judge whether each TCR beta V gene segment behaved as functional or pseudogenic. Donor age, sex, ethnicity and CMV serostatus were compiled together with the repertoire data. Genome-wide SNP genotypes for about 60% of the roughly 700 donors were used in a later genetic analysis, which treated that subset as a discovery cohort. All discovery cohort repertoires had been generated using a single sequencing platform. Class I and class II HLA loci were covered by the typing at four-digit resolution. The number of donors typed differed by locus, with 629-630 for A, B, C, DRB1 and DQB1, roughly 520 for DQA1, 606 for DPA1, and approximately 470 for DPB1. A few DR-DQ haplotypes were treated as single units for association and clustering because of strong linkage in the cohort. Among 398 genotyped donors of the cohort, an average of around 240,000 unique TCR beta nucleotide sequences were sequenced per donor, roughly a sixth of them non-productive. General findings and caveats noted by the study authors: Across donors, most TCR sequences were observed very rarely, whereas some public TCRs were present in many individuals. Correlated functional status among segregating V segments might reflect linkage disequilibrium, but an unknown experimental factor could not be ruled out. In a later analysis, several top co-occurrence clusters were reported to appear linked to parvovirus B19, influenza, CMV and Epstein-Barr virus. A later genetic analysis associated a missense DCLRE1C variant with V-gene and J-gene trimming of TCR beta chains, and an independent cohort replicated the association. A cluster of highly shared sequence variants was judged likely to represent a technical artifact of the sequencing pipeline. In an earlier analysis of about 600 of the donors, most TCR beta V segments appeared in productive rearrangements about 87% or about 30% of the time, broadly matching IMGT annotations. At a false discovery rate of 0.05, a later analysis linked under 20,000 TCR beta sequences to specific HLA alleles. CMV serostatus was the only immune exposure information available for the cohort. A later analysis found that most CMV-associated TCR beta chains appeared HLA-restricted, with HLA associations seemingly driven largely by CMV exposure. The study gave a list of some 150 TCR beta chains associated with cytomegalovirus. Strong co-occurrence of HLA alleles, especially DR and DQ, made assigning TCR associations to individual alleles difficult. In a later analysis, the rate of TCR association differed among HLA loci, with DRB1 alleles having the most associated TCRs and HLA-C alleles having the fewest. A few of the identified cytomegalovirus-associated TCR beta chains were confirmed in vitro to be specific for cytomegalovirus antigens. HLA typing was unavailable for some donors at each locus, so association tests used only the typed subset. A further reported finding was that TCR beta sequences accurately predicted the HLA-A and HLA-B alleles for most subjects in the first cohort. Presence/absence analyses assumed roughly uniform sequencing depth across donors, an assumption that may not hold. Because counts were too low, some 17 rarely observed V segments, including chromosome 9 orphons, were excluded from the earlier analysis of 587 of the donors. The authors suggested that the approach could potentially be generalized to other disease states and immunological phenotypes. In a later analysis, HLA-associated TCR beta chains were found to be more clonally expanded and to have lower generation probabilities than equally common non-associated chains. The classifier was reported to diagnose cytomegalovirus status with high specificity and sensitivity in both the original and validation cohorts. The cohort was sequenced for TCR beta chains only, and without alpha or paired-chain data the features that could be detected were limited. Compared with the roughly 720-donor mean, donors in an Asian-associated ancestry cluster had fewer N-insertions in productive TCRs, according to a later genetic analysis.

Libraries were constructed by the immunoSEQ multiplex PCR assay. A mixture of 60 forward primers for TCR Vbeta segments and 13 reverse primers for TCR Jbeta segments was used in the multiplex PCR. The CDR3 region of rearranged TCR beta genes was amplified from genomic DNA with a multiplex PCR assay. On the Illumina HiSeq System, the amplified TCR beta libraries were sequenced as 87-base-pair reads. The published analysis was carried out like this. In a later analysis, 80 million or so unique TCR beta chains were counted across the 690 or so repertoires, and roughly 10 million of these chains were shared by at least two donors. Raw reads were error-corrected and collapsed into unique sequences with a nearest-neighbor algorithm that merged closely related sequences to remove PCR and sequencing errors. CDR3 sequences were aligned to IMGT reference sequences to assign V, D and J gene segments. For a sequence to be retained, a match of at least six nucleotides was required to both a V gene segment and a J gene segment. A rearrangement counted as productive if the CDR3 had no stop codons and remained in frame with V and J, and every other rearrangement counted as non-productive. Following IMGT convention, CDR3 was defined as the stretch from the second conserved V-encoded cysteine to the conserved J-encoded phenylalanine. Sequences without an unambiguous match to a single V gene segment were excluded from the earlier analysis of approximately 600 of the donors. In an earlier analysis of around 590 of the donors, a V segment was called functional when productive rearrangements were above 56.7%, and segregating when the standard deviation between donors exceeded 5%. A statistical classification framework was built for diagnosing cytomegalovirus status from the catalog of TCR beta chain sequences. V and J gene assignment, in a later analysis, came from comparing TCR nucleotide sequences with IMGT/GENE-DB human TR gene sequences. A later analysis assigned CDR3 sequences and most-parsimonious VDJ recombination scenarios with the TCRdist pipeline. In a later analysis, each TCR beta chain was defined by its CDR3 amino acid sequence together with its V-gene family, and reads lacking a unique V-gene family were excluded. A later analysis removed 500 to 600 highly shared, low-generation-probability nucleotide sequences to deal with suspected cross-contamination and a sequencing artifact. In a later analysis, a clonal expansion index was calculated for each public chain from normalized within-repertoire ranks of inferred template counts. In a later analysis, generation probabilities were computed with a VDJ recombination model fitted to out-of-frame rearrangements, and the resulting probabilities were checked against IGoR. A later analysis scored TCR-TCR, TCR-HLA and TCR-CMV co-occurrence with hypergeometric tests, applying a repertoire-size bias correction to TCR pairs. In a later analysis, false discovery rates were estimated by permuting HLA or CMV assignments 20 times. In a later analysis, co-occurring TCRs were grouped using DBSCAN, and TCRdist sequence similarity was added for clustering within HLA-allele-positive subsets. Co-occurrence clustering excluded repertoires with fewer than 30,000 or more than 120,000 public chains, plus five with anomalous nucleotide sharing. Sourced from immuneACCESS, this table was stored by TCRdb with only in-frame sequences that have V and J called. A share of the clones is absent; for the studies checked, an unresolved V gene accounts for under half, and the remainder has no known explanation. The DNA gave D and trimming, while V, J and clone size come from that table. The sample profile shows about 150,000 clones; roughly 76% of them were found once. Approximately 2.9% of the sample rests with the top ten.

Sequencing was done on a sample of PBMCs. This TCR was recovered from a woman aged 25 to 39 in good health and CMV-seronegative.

The CDR3 in this case is CAWSEGLAGEYF. The sequence in DNA is TGTGCCTGGAGTGAAGGACTAGCGGGGGAGTACTTC. The chain couples TRBV30 to TRBJ2-5; TRBD2 aligns with 13 central bases. Via the germline V gene (reference sequence), CDR1 is GTSNPN and CDR2 SVGIG. Trimming takes 1 base off V and 12 bases off J; junction bases not matched to a gene: 2. The CDR3, from cysteine to phenylalanine, totals 12 residues. Solely the CDR3 DNA is kept, with 36 bases framed from the first base.